This T cell receptor (beta chain) was recovered during a study of T cells in Graves' hyperthyroidism and ophthalmopathy. The CDR3 consists of 15 residues. J gave up 1 base and V 4 bases, and 4 bases lay outside the gene matches. The germline V gene has CDR1 MGHRA and CDR2 YSYEKL. This clonotype has a count of ten or more. Its antigen is not known. Study-level findings and limits: Ophthalmopathy stood apart from stable hyperthyroidism in a 13 V-J model. Appearing also in blood were most of the thyroid clonotypes expanded above 0.001.

TCR beta CDR3 regions were amplified from RNA transcripts. The TCR CDR3 first-round RT-PCR relied on the HTBI primer set. TCRdb itself ran the multiplex PCR reads through MiXCR, one entry per CDR3 protein. The sample lists around 250,000 distinct CDR3 sequences; 14% to 15% were seen once. Clinical symptoms, serum thyroxine and TRAb, thyroid ultrasound and orbital computed tomography were used for the diagnoses. The chain has TRBV4-1 and TRBJ2-3; TRBD1 matches at 8 bases. The material sequenced was blood. The TCR sequence derives from a woman in her thirties or forties with Graves' hyperthyroidism that later progressed to Graves' ophthalmopathy. This CDR3 is CASSRQGQGTDTQYF. For the CDR3, the DNA is TGCGCCAGCAGCCGTCAGGGACAGGGCACAGATACGCAGTATTTT.